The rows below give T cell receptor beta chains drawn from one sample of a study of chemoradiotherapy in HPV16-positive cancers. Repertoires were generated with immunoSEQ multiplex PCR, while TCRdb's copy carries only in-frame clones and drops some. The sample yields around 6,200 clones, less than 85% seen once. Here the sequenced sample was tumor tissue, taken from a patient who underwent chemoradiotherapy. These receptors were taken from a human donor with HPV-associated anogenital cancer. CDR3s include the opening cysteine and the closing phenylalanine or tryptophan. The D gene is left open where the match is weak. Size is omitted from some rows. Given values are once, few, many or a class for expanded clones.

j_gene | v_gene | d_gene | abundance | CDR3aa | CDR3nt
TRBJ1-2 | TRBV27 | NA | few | CASSLSAGVGYGYTF | TGTGCCAGCAGTTTATCGGCCGGGGTCGGATATGGCTACACCTTC
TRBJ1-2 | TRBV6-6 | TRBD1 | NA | CASFFGTEPSNYGYTF | TGTGCCAGCTTTTTCGGGACAGAGCCTTCTAACTATGGCTACACCTTC
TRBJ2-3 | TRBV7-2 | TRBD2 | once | CASSWTSVTDTQYF | TGTGCCAGCAGTTGGACTAGCGTCACAGATACGCAGTATTTT
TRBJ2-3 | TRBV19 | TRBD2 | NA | CASSFGTTKYTQYF | TGTGCCAGTAGTTTCGGGACTACCAAATATACGCAGTATTTT
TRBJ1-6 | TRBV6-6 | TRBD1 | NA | CASRTQGDNSPLHF | TGTGCCAGCAGGACCCAGGGGGATAATTCACCCCTCCACTTT
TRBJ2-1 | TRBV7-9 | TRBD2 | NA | CASPPSGADSYNEQFF | TGTGCCAGCCCTCCTAGCGGGGCCGACTCCTACAATGAGCAGTTCTTC
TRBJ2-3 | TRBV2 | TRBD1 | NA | CASMGQGILAMPDTQYF | TGTGCCAGCATGGGACAGGGAATTTTGGCCATGCCCGATACGCAGTATTTT
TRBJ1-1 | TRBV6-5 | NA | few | CASRLKQGINTEAFF | TGTGCCAGCAGACTAAAACAGGGAATCAACACTGAAGCTTTCTTT
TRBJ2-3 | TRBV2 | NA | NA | CASPVAPSVLTDTQYF | TGTGCCAGCCCCGTCGCCCCTAGCGTTTTAACAGATACGCAGTATTTT
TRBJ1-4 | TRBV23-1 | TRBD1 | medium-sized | CASSLQGADLRGNEKLFF | TGCGCCAGCAGTCTCCAGGGGGCGGACCTCCGGGGTAATGAAAAACTGTTTTTT
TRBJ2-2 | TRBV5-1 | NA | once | CASSLVLLLNTGELFF | TGCGCCAGCAGCTTGGTTTTGCTTCTTAACACCGGGGAGCTGTTTTTT
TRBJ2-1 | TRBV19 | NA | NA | CASSWGSSPGNEQFF | TGTGCCAGTAGTTGGGGTTCGAGCCCGGGGAATGAGCAGTTCTTC
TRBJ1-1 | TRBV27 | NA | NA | CASSLDGYTEAFF | TGTGCCAGCAGTTTAGACGGGTACACTGAAGCTTTCTTT
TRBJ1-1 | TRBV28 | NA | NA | CASSFFGLMNTEAFF | TGTGCCAGCAGTTTTTTCGGGTTAATGAACACTGAAGCTTTCTTT
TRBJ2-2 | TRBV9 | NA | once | CASSVSGGRDTGELFF | TGTGCCAGCAGCGTTTCAGGCGGCAGGGACACCGGGGAGCTGTTTTTT
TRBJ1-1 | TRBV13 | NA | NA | CASSFTWNTEAFF | TGTGCCAGCAGCTTTACCTGGAACACTGAAGCTTTCTTT
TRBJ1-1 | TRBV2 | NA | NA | CATPRPGTTTNTEAFF | TGTGCCACCCCACGGCCGGGAACGACTACGAACACTGAAGCTTTCTTT
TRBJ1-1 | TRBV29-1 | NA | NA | CSVGRGNTEAFF | TGCAGCGTTGGCCGGGGGAACACTGAAGCTTTCTTT
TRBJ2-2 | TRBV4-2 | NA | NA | CASSQDVTRVRTGELFF | TGTGCCAGCAGCCAAGATGTGACTAGAGTACGCACCGGGGAGCTGTTTTTT
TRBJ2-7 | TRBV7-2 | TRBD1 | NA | CASNRDSSEQYF | TGTGCCAGCAACCGGGACAGTTCCGAGCAGTACTTC
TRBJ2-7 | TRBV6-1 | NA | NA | CASRKRADLSYEQYF | TGTGCCAGCAGGAAGAGGGCAGACCTCTCCTACGAGCAGTACTTC
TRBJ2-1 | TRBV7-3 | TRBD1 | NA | CASSLDRGRGEQFF | TGTGCCAGCAGCTTGGACAGGGGGCGCGGTGAGCAGTTCTTC
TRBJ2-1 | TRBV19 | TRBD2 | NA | CASSYSGGPPYNEQFF | TGTGCCAGTAGTTATAGCGGGGGGCCCCCCTACAATGAGCAGTTCTTC
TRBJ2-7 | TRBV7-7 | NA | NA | CASSLAPRYEQYF | TGTGCTAGCAGCCTAGCTCCCCGCTACGAGCAGTACTTC
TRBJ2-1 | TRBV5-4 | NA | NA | CASSRDFYNEQFF | TGTGCCAGCAGCAGGGACTTCTACAATGAGCAGTTCTTC
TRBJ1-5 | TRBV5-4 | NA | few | CASSFSGDNQPQHF | TGTGCCAGCAGCTTCTCTGGTGACAATCAGCCCCAGCATTTT
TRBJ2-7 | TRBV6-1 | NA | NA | CASRAGGNSEQYF | TGTGCCAGCAGGGCAGGGGGGAACTCCGAGCAGTACTTC
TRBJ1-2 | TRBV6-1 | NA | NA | CASSEGWGDGYTF | TGTGCCAGCAGTGAAGGCTGGGGGGATGGCTACACCTTC